This T cell receptor (beta chain) was sequenced during a study of blood T cell repertoires in COVID-19. At the level of the study: The cDNA or gDNA used as material had been derived from T cells, B-cell-depleted T cells, or PBMCs.

Assay used: immunoSEQ multiplex PCR; TCRdb lists only in-frame clones, some missing. The table includes some 220,000 clones, around 82% detected once. This CDR3 comprises 12 residues. Per germline, CDR1 ENHRY and CDR2 SYGVKD. Trimming removed 5 bases from V and 5 bases from J; junction bases left unmatched: 2. The chain is built from TRBV10-3 and TRBJ1-2, with 7 bases identical to TRBD1. This TCR derives from a woman in her twenties or thirties who had recovered from COVID-19. Sequencing input: peripheral blood. CDR3 in DNA: TGTGCCATCAGTCCAGGGGGTTATGGCTACACCTTC. Its protein is CAISPGGYGYTF.